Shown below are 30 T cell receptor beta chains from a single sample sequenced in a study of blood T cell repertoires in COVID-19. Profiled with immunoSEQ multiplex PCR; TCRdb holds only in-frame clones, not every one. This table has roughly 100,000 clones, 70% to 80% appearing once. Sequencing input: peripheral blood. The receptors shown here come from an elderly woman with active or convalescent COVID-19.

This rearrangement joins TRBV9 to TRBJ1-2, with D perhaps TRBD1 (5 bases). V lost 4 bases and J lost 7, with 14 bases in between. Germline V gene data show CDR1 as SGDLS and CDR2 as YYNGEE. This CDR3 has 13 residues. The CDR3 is CASSPGGDGGYTF. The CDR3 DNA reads TGTGCCAGCAGCCCCGGGGGAGATGGTGGCTACACCTTC. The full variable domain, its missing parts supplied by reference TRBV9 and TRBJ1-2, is DSGVTQTPKHLITATGQRVTLRCSPRSGDLSVYWYQQSLDQGLQFLIQYYNGEERAKGNILERFSAQQFPDLHSELNLSSLELGDSALYFCASSPGGDGGYTFGSGTRLTVV.

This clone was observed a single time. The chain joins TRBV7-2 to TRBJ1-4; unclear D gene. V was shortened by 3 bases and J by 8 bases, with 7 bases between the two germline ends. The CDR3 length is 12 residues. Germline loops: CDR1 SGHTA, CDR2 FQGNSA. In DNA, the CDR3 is TGTGCCAGCAGCTTTGGCACCGAAAAACTGTTTTTT. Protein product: CASSFGTEKLFF.

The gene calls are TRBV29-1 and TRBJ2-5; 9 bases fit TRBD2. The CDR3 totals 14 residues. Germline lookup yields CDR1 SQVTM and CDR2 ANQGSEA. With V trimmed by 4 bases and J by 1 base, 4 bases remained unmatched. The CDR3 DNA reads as TGCAGCGTTGCGGTAGCGGGAGCCCAAGAGACCCAGTACTTC. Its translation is CSVAVAGAQETQYF.

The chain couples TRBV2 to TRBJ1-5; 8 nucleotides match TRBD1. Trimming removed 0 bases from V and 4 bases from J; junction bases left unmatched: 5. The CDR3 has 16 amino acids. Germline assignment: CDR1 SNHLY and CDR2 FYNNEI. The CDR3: CASSEATGDRNQPQHF. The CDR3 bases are TGTGCCAGCAGTGAAGCGACAGGGGATCGTAATCAGCCCCAGCATTTT.

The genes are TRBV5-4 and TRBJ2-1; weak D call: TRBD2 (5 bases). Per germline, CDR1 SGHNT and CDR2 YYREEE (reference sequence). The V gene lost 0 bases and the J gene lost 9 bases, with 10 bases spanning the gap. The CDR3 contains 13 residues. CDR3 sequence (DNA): TGTGCCAGCAGCTTGGATCTTGAGGGTGAGCAGTTCTTC. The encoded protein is CASSLDLEGEQFF.

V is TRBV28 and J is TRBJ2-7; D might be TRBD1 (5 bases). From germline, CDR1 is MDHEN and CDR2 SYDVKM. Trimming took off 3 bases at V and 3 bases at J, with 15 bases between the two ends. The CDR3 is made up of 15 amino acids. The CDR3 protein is CASSFGAEANYEQYF. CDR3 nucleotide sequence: TGTGCCAGCAGTTTTGGGGCGGAAGCGAACTACGAGCAGTACTTC.

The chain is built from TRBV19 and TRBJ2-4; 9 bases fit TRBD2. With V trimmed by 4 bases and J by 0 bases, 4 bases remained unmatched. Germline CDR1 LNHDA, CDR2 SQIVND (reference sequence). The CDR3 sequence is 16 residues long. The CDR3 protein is CASSTKLAGAKNIQYF. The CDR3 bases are TGTGCCAGTAGTACCAAACTAGCGGGAGCCAAAAACATTCAGTACTTC.

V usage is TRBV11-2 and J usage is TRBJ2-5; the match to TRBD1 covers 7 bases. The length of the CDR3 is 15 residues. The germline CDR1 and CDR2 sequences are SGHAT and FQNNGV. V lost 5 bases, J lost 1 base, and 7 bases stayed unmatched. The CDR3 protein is CASSTHRGTQETQYF. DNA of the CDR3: TGTGCCAGCAGCACGCACAGGGGAACCCAAGAGACCCAGTACTTC.

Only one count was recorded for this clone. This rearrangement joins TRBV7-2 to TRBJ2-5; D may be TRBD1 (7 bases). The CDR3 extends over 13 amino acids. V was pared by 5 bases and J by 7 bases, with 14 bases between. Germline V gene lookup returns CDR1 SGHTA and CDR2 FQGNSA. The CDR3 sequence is CASSRDSGLTQYF. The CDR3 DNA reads TGTGCCAGCAGCCGGGACAGCGGGTTGACCCAGTACTTC.

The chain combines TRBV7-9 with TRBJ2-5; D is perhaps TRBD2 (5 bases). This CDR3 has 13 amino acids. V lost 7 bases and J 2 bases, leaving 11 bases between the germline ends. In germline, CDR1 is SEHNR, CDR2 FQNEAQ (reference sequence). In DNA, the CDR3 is TGTGCCAGCAACGGGAAACTGCAAGAGACCCAGTACTTC. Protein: CASNGKLQETQYF.

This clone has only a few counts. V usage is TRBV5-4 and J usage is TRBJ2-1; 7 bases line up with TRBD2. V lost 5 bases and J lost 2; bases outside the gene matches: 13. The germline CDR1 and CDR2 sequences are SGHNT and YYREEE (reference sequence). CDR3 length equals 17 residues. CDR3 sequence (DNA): TGTGCCAGCAGACCGGGGGGAGAGCGGGATACCTACAATGAGCAGTTCTTC. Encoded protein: CASRPGGERDTYNEQFF.

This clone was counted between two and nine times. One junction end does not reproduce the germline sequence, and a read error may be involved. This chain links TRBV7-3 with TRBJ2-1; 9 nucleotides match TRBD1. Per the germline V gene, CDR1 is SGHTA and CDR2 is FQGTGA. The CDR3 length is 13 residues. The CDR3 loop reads CASSVTGGGEQFF. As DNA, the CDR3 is TGTGCCAGCAGCGTAACAGGGGGCGGCGAGCAGTTCTTC. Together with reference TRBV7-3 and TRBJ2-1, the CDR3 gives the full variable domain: GAGVSQTPSNKVTEKGKYVELRCDPISGHTALYWYRQSLGQGPEFLIYFQGTGAADDSGLPNDRFFAVRPEGSVSTLKIQRTERGDSAVYLCASSVTGGGEQFFGPGTRLTVL.

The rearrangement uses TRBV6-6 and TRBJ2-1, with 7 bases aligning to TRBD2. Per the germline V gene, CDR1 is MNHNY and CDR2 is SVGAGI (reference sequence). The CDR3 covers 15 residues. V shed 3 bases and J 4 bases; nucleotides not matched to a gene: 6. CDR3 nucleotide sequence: TGTGCCAGCAGTTATTTGGGGGGGGGTTACAATGAGCAGTTCTTC. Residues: CASSYLGGGYNEQFF.

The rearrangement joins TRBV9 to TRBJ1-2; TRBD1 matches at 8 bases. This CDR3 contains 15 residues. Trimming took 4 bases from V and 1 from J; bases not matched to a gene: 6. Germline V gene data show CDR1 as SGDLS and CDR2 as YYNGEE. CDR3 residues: CASSPWTGSNYGYTF. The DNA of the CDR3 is TGTGCCAGCAGCCCATGGACAGGGAGTAACTATGGCTACACCTTC. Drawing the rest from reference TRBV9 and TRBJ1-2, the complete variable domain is DSGVTQTPKHLITATGQRVTLRCSPRSGDLSVYWYQQSLDQGLQFLIQYYNGEERAKGNILERFSAQQFPDLHSELNLSSLELGDSALYFCASSPWTGSNYGYTFGSGTRLTVV.

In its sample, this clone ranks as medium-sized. The CDR3 reads CASTLLHAGTGVYEQYF. The CDR3 DNA reads as TGTGCCAGCACCCTCCTCCACGCCGGGACAGGGGTCTACGAGCAGTACTTC. The chain carries TRBV4-2 and TRBJ2-7; TRBD1 aligns across 10 bases. Unmatched junction bases numbered 15, after V lost 7 bases and J lost 3 bases. Germline CDR1 and CDR2: LGHNA and YNFKEQ. CDR3 length: 17 residues.

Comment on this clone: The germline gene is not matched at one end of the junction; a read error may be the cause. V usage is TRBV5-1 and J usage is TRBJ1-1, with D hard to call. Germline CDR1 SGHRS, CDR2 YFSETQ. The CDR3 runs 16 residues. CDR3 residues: CASSLAAGPSNTEAFF. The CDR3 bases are TGTGCCAGCAGCTTGGCAGCAGGTCCCTCGAACACTGAAGCTTTCTTT.

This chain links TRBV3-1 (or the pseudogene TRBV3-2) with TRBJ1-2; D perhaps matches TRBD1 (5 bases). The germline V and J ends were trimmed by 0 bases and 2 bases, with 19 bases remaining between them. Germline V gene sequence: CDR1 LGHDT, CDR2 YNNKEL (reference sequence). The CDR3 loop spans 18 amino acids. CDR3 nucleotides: TGTGCCAGCAGCCAAGATCCCTTGGAGTTTTCAGGGAACTATGGCTACACCTTC. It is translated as CASSQDPLEFSGNYGYTF.

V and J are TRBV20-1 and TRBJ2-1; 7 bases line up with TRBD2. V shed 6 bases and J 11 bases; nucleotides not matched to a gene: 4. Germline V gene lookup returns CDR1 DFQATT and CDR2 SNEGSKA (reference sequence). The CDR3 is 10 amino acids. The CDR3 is CSAPGTKQFF. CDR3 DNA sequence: TGCAGTGCGCCAGGGACTAAGCAGTTCTTC.

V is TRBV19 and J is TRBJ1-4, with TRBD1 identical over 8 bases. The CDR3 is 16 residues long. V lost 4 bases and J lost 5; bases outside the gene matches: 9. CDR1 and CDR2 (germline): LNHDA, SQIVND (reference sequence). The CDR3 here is CASSRTGKTFNEKLFF. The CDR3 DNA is TGTGCCAGTAGTAGGACAGGGAAGACCTTCAATGAAAAACTGTTTTTT.

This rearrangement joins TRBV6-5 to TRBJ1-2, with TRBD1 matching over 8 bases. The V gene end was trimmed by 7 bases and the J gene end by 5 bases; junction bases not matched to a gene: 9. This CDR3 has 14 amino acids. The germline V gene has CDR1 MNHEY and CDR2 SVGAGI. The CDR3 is CASNRVQGAYGYTF. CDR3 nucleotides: TGTGCCAGCAATAGGGTCCAGGGGGCGTATGGCTACACCTTC.

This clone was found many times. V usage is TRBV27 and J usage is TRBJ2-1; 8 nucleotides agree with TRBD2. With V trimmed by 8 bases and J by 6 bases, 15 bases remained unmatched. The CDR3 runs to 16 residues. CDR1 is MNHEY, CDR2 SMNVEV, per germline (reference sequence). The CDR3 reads CASAFPAGGISNEQFF. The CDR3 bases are TGTGCCAGCGCCTTCCCCGCGGGGGGCATAAGCAATGAGCAGTTCTTC.

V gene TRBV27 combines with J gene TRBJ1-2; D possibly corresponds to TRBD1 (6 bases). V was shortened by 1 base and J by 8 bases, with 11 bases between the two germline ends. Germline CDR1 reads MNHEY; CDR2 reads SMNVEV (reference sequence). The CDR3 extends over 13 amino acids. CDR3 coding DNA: TGTGCCAGCAGTTTATTCAGGGGTGACGGCTACACCTTC. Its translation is CASSLFRGDGYTF.

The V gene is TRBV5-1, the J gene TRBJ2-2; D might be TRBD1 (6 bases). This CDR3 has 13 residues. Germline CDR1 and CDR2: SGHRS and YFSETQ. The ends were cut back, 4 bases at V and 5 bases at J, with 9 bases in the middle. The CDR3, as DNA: TGCGCCAGCAGCATGGACAGAACCGGGGAGCTGTTTTTT. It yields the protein CASSMDRTGELFF.

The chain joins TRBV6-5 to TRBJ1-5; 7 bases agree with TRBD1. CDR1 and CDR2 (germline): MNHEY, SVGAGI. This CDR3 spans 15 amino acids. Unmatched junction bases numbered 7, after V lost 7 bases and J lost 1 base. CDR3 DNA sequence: TGTGCCAGCACTGCGGACAGGACAAGCAATCAGCCCCAGCATTTT. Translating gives CASTADRTSNQPQHF.

The CDR3 here is CAISDNLSGSTDTQYF. In DNA form, the CDR3 reads TGTGCCATCAGTGATAATCTGAGCGGGAGCACAGATACGCAGTATTTT. The rearrangement joins TRBV10-3 to TRBJ2-3; tentative D call: TRBD2 (6 bases). Germline CDR1 and CDR2: ENHRY and SYGVKD. There are 16 residues in the CDR3. The germline V and J ends were trimmed by 3 bases and 0 bases, with 13 bases remaining between them.

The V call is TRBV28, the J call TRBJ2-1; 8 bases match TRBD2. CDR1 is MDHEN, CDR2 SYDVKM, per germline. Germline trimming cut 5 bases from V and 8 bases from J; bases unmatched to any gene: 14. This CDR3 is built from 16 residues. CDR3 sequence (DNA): TGTGCCAGCAGTCCCCGCCAGCGGGAGAGTCGGGATGAGCAGTTCTTC. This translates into CASSPRQRESRDEQFF. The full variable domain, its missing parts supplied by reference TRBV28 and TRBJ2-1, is DVKVTQSSRYLVKRTGEKVFLECVQDMDHENMFWYRQDPGLGLRLIYFSYDVKMKEKGDIPEGYSVSREKKERFSLILESASTNQTSMYLCASSPRQRESRDEQFFGPGTRLTVL.

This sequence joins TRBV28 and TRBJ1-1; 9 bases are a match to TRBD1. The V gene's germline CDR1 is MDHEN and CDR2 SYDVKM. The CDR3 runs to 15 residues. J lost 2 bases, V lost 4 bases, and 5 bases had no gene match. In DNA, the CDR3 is TGTGCCAGCAGTTACGGGACAGGGCGAAACACTGAAGCTTTCTTT. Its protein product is CASSYGTGRNTEAFF. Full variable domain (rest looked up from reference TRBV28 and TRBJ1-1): DVKVTQSSRYLVKRTGEKVFLECVQDMDHENMFWYRQDPGLGLRLIYFSYDVKMKEKGDIPEGYSVSREKKERFSLILESASTNQTSMYLCASSYGTGRNTEAFFGQGTRLTVV.

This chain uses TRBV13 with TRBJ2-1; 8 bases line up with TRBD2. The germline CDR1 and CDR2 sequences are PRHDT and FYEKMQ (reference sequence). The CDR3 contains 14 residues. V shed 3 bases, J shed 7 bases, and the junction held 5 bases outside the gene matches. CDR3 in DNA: TGTGCCAGCAGCTTTTCGGGAGGGCCGAATGAGCAGTTCTTC. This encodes CASSFSGGPNEQFF.

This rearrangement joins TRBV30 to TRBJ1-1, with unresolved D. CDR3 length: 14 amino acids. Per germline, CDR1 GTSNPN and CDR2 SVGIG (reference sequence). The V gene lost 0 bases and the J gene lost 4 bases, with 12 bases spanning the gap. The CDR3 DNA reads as TGTGCCTGGAGTGTCCGGGGAGGGCGCACTGAAGCTTTCTTT. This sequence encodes CAWSVRGGRTEAFF.

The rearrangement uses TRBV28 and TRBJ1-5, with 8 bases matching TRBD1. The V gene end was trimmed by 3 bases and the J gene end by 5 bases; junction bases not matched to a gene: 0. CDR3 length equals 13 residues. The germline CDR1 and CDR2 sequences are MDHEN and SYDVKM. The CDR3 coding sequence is TGTGCCAGCAGTTTGACAGGGGATCAGCCCCAGCATTTT. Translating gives CASSLTGDQPQHF.